The source of this TCR beta chain is a study of tumor-infiltrating lymphocytes in primary liver carcinoma. Comment on this clonotype: At one boundary the junction diverges from the germline segment, which might be a read error.

A constant-region primer served to make TCR beta cDNA from about 0.5 ug total RNA. TCR beta libraries came from three nested multiplex PCR rounds using slightly modified ARM-PCR. The first two PCR rounds, around 10 cycles each, used TRBV1-TRBV30 forward primers and a C-beta reverse primer. TCRdb recomputed calls from the multiplex PCR reads with MiXCR, one row per CDR3 protein. The profile covers about 330,000 distinct CDR3 sequences, with 65% appearing a single time and about 6.3% taken by the ten largest. Per the germline V gene, CDR1 is SGHAT and CDR2 is FQNNGV. This CDR3 spans 13 amino acids. Unsorted whole blood supplied the blood RNA, and germline DNA was isolated too.

This receptor was obtained from a man aged 40-49 years with primary liver carcinoma and hepatitis B virus infection. What was sequenced was peripheral blood. The V call is TRBV11-2, the J call TRBJ2-5; D remains ambiguous. This CDR3 is CASRFNIQETQYF. The CDR3 region has the DNA TGTGCCAGCAGATTCAACATCCAAGAGACCCAATACTTC.